The rows below give T cell receptor beta chains drawn from one sample of a study of vaccination and CD4 T cells after COVID-19. TCRdb independently ran MiXCR on the PCR reads; one entry per CDR3 protein. The sample lists over 15,000 distinct CDR3 sequences, 45% to 60% occurring once. No antigens are known for them. Specimen: CD4+ T cells from blood, cultured in vitro. The receptors originated from a human donor who had recovered from COVID-19. Both conserved end residues are part of each CDR3. D genes are given only for firm matches. Size is stated for part of the rows, as once, few or many counts, or as a class when the clone is expanded.

J: TRBJ2-3
D: .
V: TRBV7-9
size: .
CDR3: CASSRSDTDTQYF
DNA: TGTGCCAGCAGCCGGTCCGACACAGATACGCAGTATTTT

J: TRBJ2-7
D: .
V: TRBV7-6
size: .
CDR3: CASGTGRSYEQYF
DNA: TGTGCCAGCGGAACAGGGAGGTCCTACGAGCAGTACTTC

J: TRBJ1-5
D: TRBD1
V: TRBV18
size: .
CDR3: CASSPITGGTQPQHF
DNA: TGTGCCAGCTCACCGATTACAGGGGGCACTCAGCCCCAGCATTTT

J: TRBJ1-5
D: .
V: TRBV27
size: .
CDR3: CASSFTGWVQPQHF
DNA: TGTGCCAGCAGTTTCACAGGTTGGGTCCAGCCCCAGCATTTT

J: TRBJ2-7
D: .
V: TRBV7-2
size: few
CDR3: CASSLERQSYEQYF
DNA: TGTGCCAGCAGCTTAGAGCGGCAGTCCTACGAGCAGTACTTC

J: TRBJ2-1
D: .
V: TRBV7-2
size: .
CDR3: CASSLERAVSAEQFF
DNA: TGTGCCAGCAGCTTAGAAAGGGCGGTCTCCGCTGAGCAGTTCTTC

J: TRBJ1-6
D: TRBD1
V: TRBV12-3/TRBV12-4
size: .
CDR3: CASSLSTGGLLSLHF
DNA: TGTGCCAGCAGTCTTAGTACAGGGGGCCTGCTTTCCCTCCACTTT

J: TRBJ1-1
D: .
V: TRBV7-9
size: .
CDR3: CASSSLRGLNTEAFF
DNA: TGTGCCAGCAGCTCACTCAGGGGCCTGAACACTGAAGCTTTCTTT

J: TRBJ2-5
D: TRBD2
V: TRBV18
size: .
CDR3: CASSPSGLAGGGETQYF
DNA: TGTGCCAGCTCACCATCGGGACTAGCGGGTGGTGGAGAGACCCAGTACTTC

J: TRBJ2-2
D: .
V: TRBV27
size: .
CDR3: CASSPRTSNGELFF
DNA: TGTGCCAGCAGTCCGAGGACTTCAAACGGGGAGCTGTTTTTT

J: TRBJ2-2
D: TRBD2
V: TRBV6-2/TRBV6-3
size: few
CDR3: CASSWGGSIPGELFF
DNA: TGTGCCAGCAGTTGGGGCGGGAGTATCCCCGGGGAGCTGTTTTTT

J: TRBJ1-6
D: .
V: TRBV30
size: .
CDR3: CAWGETVYNSPLHF
DNA: TGTGCCTGGGGAGAGACGGTTTATAATTCACCCCTCCACTTT

J: TRBJ2-3
D: TRBD2
V: TRBV5-1
size: few
CDR3: CASSLAGTRARGQYF
DNA: TGCGCCAGCAGCTTGGCCGGGACTAGGGCGAGGGGGCAGTATTTT

J: TRBJ1-2
D: .
V: TRBV6-1
size: .
CDR3: CATVTPRGGYTF
DNA: TGTGCCACCGTTACGCCACGGGGTGGCTACACCTTC

J: TRBJ2-7
D: TRBD2
V: TRBV20-1
size: .
CDR3: CSVGGLFHEQYF
DNA: TGCAGTGTGGGAGGGTTGTTCCACGAGCAGTACTTC

J: TRBJ2-5
D: .
V: TRBV28
size: .
CDR3: CASTAGSQETQYF
DNA: TGTGCCAGCACCGCGGGCAGCCAAGAGACCCAGTACTTC

J: TRBJ1-5
D: .
V: TRBV6-1
size: .
CDR3: CASSTGLSNQPQHF
DNA: TGTGCCAGCAGTACCGGACTTAGCAATCAGCCCCAGCATTTT

J: TRBJ1-2
D: .
V: TRBV28
size: .
CDR3: CASSLLSPYGYTF
DNA: TGTGCCAGCAGTTTGCTCAGCCCTTATGGCTACACCTTC

J: TRBJ2-1
D: TRBD2
V: TRBV11-3
size: .
CDR3: CASSGIGTSGMIREQFF
DNA: TGTGCCAGCAGCGGGATAGGGACTAGCGGGATGATCAGGGAGCAGTTCTTC

J: TRBJ1-5
D: .
V: TRBV5-8
size: .
CDR3: CASSGADQPQHF
DNA: TGTGCCAGCAGCGGTGCTGATCAGCCCCAGCATTTT

J: TRBJ2-2
D: TRBD1
V: TRBV7-3
size: few
CDR3: CASSLGTGGYTGELFF
DNA: TGTGCCAGCAGCTTAGGGACAGGGGGATACACCGGGGAGCTGTTTTTT

J: TRBJ2-3
D: .
V: TRBV20-1
size: .
CDR3: CSAKPPRGGVGDTQYF
DNA: TGCAGTGCCAAGCCCCCCAGGGGGGGGGTGGGGGATACGCAGTATTTT

J: TRBJ1-2
D: .
V: TRBV27
size: .
CDR3: CASSRFRTVLNDYTF
DNA: TGTGCCAGCAGTCGTTTTCGGACAGTTTTAAATGACTACACCTTC

J: TRBJ1-6
D: .
V: TRBV4-2
size: few
CDR3: CASSQRTQVSSPLHF
DNA: TGTGCCAGCAGCCAAAGGACCCAGGTCTCTTCACCCCTCCACTTT

J: TRBJ1-2
D: .
V: TRBV12-3/TRBV12-4
size: .
CDR3: CASTLSGGGYTF
DNA: TGTGCCAGCACCCTTTCGGGGGGCGGCTACACCTTC

J: TRBJ2-2
D: .
V: TRBV5-6
size: .
CDR3: CASSLVGQGNAGELFF
DNA: TGTGCCAGCAGCTTGGTTGGTCAGGGGAACGCCGGGGAGCTGTTTTTT